This T cell receptor beta chain was sequenced in a study of beta chain features in type 1 diabetes. The length of the CDR3 is 13 residues. The germline CDR1 and CDR2 sequences are MDHEN and SYDVKM. V lost 6 bases and J 2 bases, leaving 11 bases between the germline ends. Each of the CD4+ naive, central memory, regulatory and stem cell-like memory populations was sorted via CD45RO/CCR7/CD25/CD127/CD95/CD27. As every portion of the isolated RNA was reverse transcribed, the sequencing read expressed TCRB transcripts. Some clones are missing from TCRdb's copy, which holds only in-frame ones; the method was immunoSEQ multiplex PCR. Among 900,000 or so clones, roughly a sixth were seen once, and the ten largest hold 0.02% to 0.025%.

This receptor was obtained from a woman aged 18-29 years in good health. Specimen: naive CD4+ T cells from blood. The chain is built from TRBV28 and TRBJ2-7; D gene ambiguous. DNA of the CDR3: TGTGCCAGCAGCCAAGCTCATGCCTACGAGCAGTACTTC. It codes for CASSQAHAYEQYF.